The rows below give T cell receptor beta chains drawn from one sample of a study of blood T cells in healthy people across ages. TCRdb independently ran MiXCR on the 5' RACE reads; one entry per CDR3 protein. Of over 1,200,000 distinct CDR3 sequences in the sample, 55% to 75% were seen once. The sequencing input was blood. These receptor sequences come from a man between 18 and 35 years old in good health. CDR3s include the opening cysteine and the closing phenylalanine or tryptophan. D genes are given only for firm matches. Clone sizes are given selectively: once, few, many, or a class where the clone is expanded.

clone_size	d_call	v_call	j_call	cdr3_length	cdr3_aa	cdr3_nt
-	-	TRBV2	TRBJ2-7	11	CASMDFYEQYF	TGTGCCAGCATGGACTTCTACGAGCAGTACTTC
-	TRBD1	TRBV7-9	TRBJ1-1	13	CASSATGATEAFF	TGTGCCAGCAGCGCCACAGGGGCCACTGAAGCTTTCTTT
-	-	TRBV7-2	TRBJ1-4	14	CASSLLGQNGKLFF	TGTGCCAGCAGCTTATTGGGACAAAACGGAAAACTGTTTTTT
-	-	TRBV5-5	TRBJ2-7	13	CVSSYGQNYEQYF	TGCGTCAGCAGTTACGGACAGAACTACGAGCAGTACTTC
-	-	TRBV4-3	TRBJ2-1	15	CASSLRGGASYEQFF	TGCGCCAGCAGCCTACGGGGTGGAGCGTCCTATGAGCAGTTCTTC
-	TRBD2	TRBV12-3/TRBV12-4	TRBJ2-5	16	CASSLWAGGPGETQYF	TGTGCCAGCAGTCTCTGGGCGGGAGGGCCGGGAGAGACCCAGTACTTC
-	-	TRBV6-6	TRBJ2-7	16	CASSYLAQVPSYEQYF	TGTGCCAGCAGTTACCTCGCCCAGGTCCCCTCCTACGAGCAGTACTTC
-	TRBD2	TRBV5-1	TRBJ2-1	18	CASSAASLLQRGGNEQFF	TGCGCCAGCAGCGCAGCCTCCCTTTTGCAGCGGGGGGGCAATGAGCAGTTCTTC
-	-	TRBV4-2	TRBJ2-1	17	CASSQGQGARPNNEQFF	TGTGCCAGCAGCCAGGGGCAAGGGGCGCGCCCCAACAATGAGCAGTTCTTC
many	TRBD1	TRBV4-2	TRBJ2-7	13	CASSPGGPYEQYF	TGTGCCAGCAGCCCAGGGGGCCCCTACGAGCAGTACTTC
few	-	TRBV10-3	TRBJ1-2	12	CAISVGNYGYTF	TGTGCCATCAGTGTCGGGAACTATGGCTACACCTTC